The sample holds one count of the clone carrying this TCR beta chain. Its matching antigen is unknown. The sort gate was single viable CD3+CD4+CD8-CD45RO+ cells for memory CD4+ T cells. The method was immunoSEQ multiplex PCR; TCRdb's version includes in-frame clones alone and lacks a portion of them. The data hold about 56,000 clones, with about 81% observed a single time. Per germline, CDR1 SGHRS and CDR2 YFSETQ. The CDR3 spans 14 residues. Trimming shortened V by 4 bases and J by 0 bases, and 11 bases separated the two germline ends. The sample comes from a study of memory CD4+ T cells and cytomegalovirus serostatus. As for the study in general: This sample comes from healthy Belgian adults, 9 CMV seropositive, approximately 25 seronegative. General observations from the study: Suggested: most of the CMV-linked TCR signature lies in CD4+ memory cells.

This TCR derives from an adult in good health and CMV-seronegative. V usage is TRBV5-1 and J usage is TRBJ2-7; D tentatively fits TRBD1 or TRBD2 (5 bases each). Specimen: memory CD4+ T cells from blood. The CDR3 is CASSGGTNSYEQYF. Written as DNA, the CDR3 is TGCGCCAGCAGCGGGGGAACTAACTCCTACGAGCAGTACTTC.